A single sample is the source of the 10 T cell receptor beta chains below, sequenced in a study of CD8+CD57+ T cells in acquired aplastic anemia. The template used for profiling TCR beta VDJ and CDR3 was genomic DNA. A single record per CDR3 protein comes from TCRdb applying MiXCR to the reads. The data hold around 290,000 distinct CDR3 sequences, with approximately 58% observed a single time. Whoever was chosen for sequencing had shown CD8+CD57+ cell expansion by flow cytometry. The sample comprised sorted CD4+, CD8+, or CD8+CD57+ T cells (not recorded which) from PBMCs. Receptors originate from a human donor with aplastic anemia.

This chain joins TRBV20-1 and TRBJ2-5, with 16 bases matching TRBD2. The CDR3 spans 17 residues. Trimming took 5 bases from V and 4 from J; bases not matched to a gene: 10. The V gene's germline CDR1 is DFQATT and CDR2 SNEGSKA (reference sequence). The CDR3 is CSAVGTSGGAGPETQYF. For the CDR3, the DNA is TGCAGTGCTGTCGGGACTAGCGGGGGGGCCGGCCCAGAGACCCAGTACTTC.

This clonotype was counted ten times or more. This chain uses TRBV19 with TRBJ2-2; D ambiguous. The CDR3 is made up of 13 amino acids. Trimming took off 4 bases at V and 4 bases at J, with 7 bases between the two ends. Germline V gene lookup returns CDR1 LNHDA and CDR2 SQIVND (reference sequence). CDR3 DNA: TGTGCCAGTAGTAGTCCAAGCACCGGGGAGCTGTTTTTT. Protein sequence: CASSSPSTGELFF.

This clonotype appeared a few times. V is TRBV7-9 and J is TRBJ2-7, with D perhaps matching TRBD1 (6 bases). Germline V gene sequence: CDR1 SEHNR, CDR2 FQNEAQ (reference sequence). Deletions cut 6 bases from V and 0 bases from J, with 9 bases between. This CDR3 comprises 13 residues. The CDR3 DNA sequence: TGTGCCAGCAGACTGACAGGCTCCTACGAGCAGTACTTC. Its protein product is CASRLTGSYEQYF.

The J gene is TRBJ2-1, the V gene TRBV9; D remains unclear. The CDR3 is made up of 13 amino acids. Trimming took off 0 bases at V and 5 bases at J, with 6 bases between the two ends. Germline loops: CDR1 SGDLS, CDR2 YYNGEE. The CDR3: CASSVDIHNEQFF. The CDR3 bases are TGTGCCAGCAGCGTAGACATCCACAATGAGCAGTTCTTC.

This chain joins TRBV19 and TRBJ2-1, with TRBD2 matching 8 bases. Unmatched junction bases numbered 11, after V lost 7 bases and J lost 6 bases. The CDR3 totals 15 residues. Germline V gives CDR1 LNHDA, CDR2 SQIVND (reference sequence). Here the CDR3 reads CASTLYSGSPNEQFF. In DNA form, the CDR3 reads TGTGCCAGTACCCTATACAGCGGGAGTCCCAATGAGCAGTTCTTC.

This clonotype was counted a few times. The chain links TRBV18 to TRBJ2-2; D is unresolved. The CDR3 loop spans 16 amino acids. Germline CDR1 is KGHSH and CDR2 is LQKENI. Trimming cost V 0 bases and J 2 bases, with 10 bases left between them. The CDR3 coding sequence is TGTGCCAGCTCACCACCGTCAGTCTCAAACACCGGGGAGCTGTTTTTT. It encodes CASSPPSVSNTGELFF.

This clonotype was detected only once. The chain carries TRBV15 and TRBJ2-7, with 8 positions matching TRBD1. CDR1 and CDR2 from the germline V gene are LNHNV and YYDKDF (reference sequence). CDR3 length: 15 amino acids. V shed 1 base and J 3 bases; nucleotides not matched to a gene: 5. The DNA for the CDR3 is TGTGCCACCAGCAGAGGTGGGACAGGCTTCTACGAGCAGTACTTC. Translating gives CATSRGGTGFYEQYF.

This chain uses TRBV4-1 with TRBJ2-2; D is unresolved. The CDR3 extends over 14 amino acids. V lost 1 base and J 5 bases, leaving 8 bases between the germline ends. Germline values: CDR1 MGHRA, CDR2 YSYEKL. The CDR3 reads CASSQVQGTGELFF. DNA for the CDR3: TGCGCCAGCAGCCAAGTTCAAGGTACCGGGGAGCTGTTTTTT.

This clonotype was found many times. V is TRBV12-3 or TRBV12-4 and J is TRBJ1-1; D unresolved. V was shortened by 6 bases and J by 4 bases, with 18 bases between the two germline ends. CDR3 length equals 15 residues. Here the CDR3 DNA reads TGTGCCAGCAGCCATGTAGGTTTAAGGGCCACTGAAGCTTTCTTT. Encoded protein: CASSHVGLRATEAFF.

This sequence joins TRBV20-1 and TRBJ1-3, with D unclear. There are 13 residues in the CDR3. Germline-derived CDR1 and CDR2 are DFQATT and SNEGSKA (reference sequence). Trimming shortened V by 3 bases and J by 1 base, and 7 bases separated the two germline ends. In nucleotides, the CDR3 is TGCAGTGCTAGTTTGAGTTCTGGAAACACCATATATTTT. Its translation is CSASLSSGNTIYF.